Presented here are 23 T cell receptor beta chains from one specimen sequenced in a study of response to subunit inactivated influenza vaccine. Each CDR3 protein gets one entry after TCRdb re-called the RT-PCR reads with MiXCR. The data show fewer than 650,000 distinct CDR3 sequences, over 10% seen once. Sequenced material: PBMCs from blood, taken 45 days after vaccination. The receptors were gathered from a man aged 45-65 years who received an inactivated influenza vaccine.

V is TRBV11-1 and J is TRBJ2-3; 11 nucleotides line up with TRBD1. V trimming: 4 bases; J trimming: 3 bases; junction bases outside the gene matches: 12. Germline CDR1 is SGHAT and CDR2 is FQDESV (reference sequence). The CDR3 extends over 18 amino acids. The CDR3 DNA is TGTGCCAGCAGCTCGGGACAGGGGGTATGGCAGCGGACAGATACGCAGTATTTT. Protein: CASSSGQGVWQRTDTQYF.

This clonotype occurred many times. This chain links TRBV29-1 with TRBJ2-4; D is uncertain. Germline-derived CDR1 and CDR2 are SQVTM and ANQGSEA. V was cut by 1 base and J by 1 base, with 14 bases left in between. The CDR3 has 16 residues. The CDR3 loop reads CSVEVGRKDAKNIQYF. In nucleotides, the CDR3 is TGCAGCGTTGAAGTGGGCCGGAAGGACGCCAAAAACATTCAGTACTTC. Using reference TRBV29-1 and TRBJ2-4 for the parts outside the CDR3, the full variable domain is SAVISQKPSRDICQRGTSLTIQCQVDSQVTMMFWYRQQPGQSLTLIATANQGSEATYESGFVIDKFPISRPNLTFSTLTVSNMSPEDSSIYLCSVEVGRKDAKNIQYFGAGTRLSVL.

This clonotype was observed at least ten times. The V gene is TRBV12-3 or TRBV12-4, the J gene TRBJ2-2, with unresolved D. This CDR3 is 14 amino acids long. The germline V and J ends were trimmed by 7 bases and 7 bases, with 16 bases remaining between them. CDR3 loop: CASTPRWAGGELFF. CDR3 sequence (DNA): TGTGCCAGCACCCCTCGATGGGCAGGCGGGGAGCTGTTTTTT.

This clonotype appeared a few times. The V gene is TRBV20-1, the J gene TRBJ2-7; TRBD2 matches at 9 bases. The CDR3 is made up of 16 amino acids. Germline values: CDR1 DFQATT, CDR2 SNEGSKA (reference sequence). Trimming took 2 bases from V and 5 from J; bases not matched to a gene: 13. The CDR3 sequence is CSARTPGPSGIHEQYF. As DNA, the CDR3 is TGCAGTGCTAGAACACCGGGTCCTAGCGGGATCCACGAGCAGTACTTC.

The chain is built from TRBV11-1 and TRBJ2-5, with D maybe TRBD1 (5 bases). V lost 5 bases and J 6 bases, leaving 13 bases between the germline ends. The CDR3 consists of 13 residues. The germline V gene has CDR1 SGHAT and CDR2 FQDESV (reference sequence). CDR3 region: CASSTDSSQTQYF. The CDR3 DNA is TGTGCCAGCAGCACCGACAGTTCCCAGACCCAGTACTTC.

The chain links TRBV15 to TRBJ2-5; D not resolved. Germline values: CDR1 LNHNV, CDR2 YYDKDF (reference sequence). The CDR3 runs 15 residues. The ends were cut back, 1 base at V and 10 bases at J, with 19 bases in the middle. This CDR3 is CATSRGELKTGGQYF. CDR3 DNA: TGTGCCACCAGCAGAGGAGAACTAAAAACGGGTGGCCAGTACTTC.

This clonotype was detected many times. V and J are TRBV5-1 and TRBJ2-3, with D unresolved. Germline values: CDR1 SGHRS, CDR2 YFSETQ. Trimming left V 1 base short and J 2 bases short, with 5 bases between. This CDR3 spans 13 amino acids. For the CDR3, the DNA is TGCGCCAGCAGCTTGTCAGTCACAGATACGCAGTATTTT. Amino acid sequence: CASSLSVTDTQYF.

This clonotype was observed many times. V is TRBV7-2 and J is TRBJ2-5; either TRBD1 or TRBD2 may fit D (6 bases each). V was cut by 1 base and J by 1 base, with 10 bases left in between. Germline CDR1 reads SGHTA; CDR2 reads FQGNSA. The CDR3 has 15 residues. CDR3 bases: TGTGCCAGCAGCTTAGGTGGGGGGCCCCAAGAGACCCAGTACTTC. Translation gives CASSLGGGPQETQYF. The complete variable domain, with remaining parts taken from reference TRBV7-2 and TRBJ2-5, reads GAGVSQSPSNKVTEKGKDVELRCDPISGHTALYWYRQSLGQGLEFLIYFQGNSAPDKSGLPSDRFSAERTGGSVSTLTIQRTQQEDSAVYLCASSLGGGPQETQYFGPGTRLLVL.

The rearrangement uses TRBV20-1 and TRBJ2-7; a weak D match, TRBD1 (6 bases). There are 14 residues in the CDR3. The germline V gene has CDR1 DFQATT and CDR2 SNEGSKA (reference sequence). Trimming cost V 2 bases and J 4 bases, with 15 bases left between them. The chain's CDR3 is CSARKSAGVYEQYF. The DNA for the CDR3 is TGCAGTGCTAGAAAATCGGCAGGGGTATACGAGCAGTACTTC.

The chain uses TRBV20-1 and TRBJ2-3, with TRBD1 matching 7 bases. Germline V lookup: CDR1 DFQATT, CDR2 SNEGSKA (reference sequence). The CDR3 is 20 amino acids. V lost 4 bases to trimming and J lost 4 bases; unmatched junction nucleotides: 26. The CDR3 sequence: CSAKGPSRIDTGASADTQYF. The CDR3 coding sequence is TGCAGTGCTAAGGGACCTTCACGGATAGACACAGGGGCAAGCGCAGATACGCAGTATTTT.

This clonotype was recorded at least ten times. The chain links TRBV7-2 to TRBJ2-4; D possibly uses TRBD1 or TRBD2 (6 bases each). The CDR3 length is 14 residues. CDR1 and CDR2 from the germline V gene are SGHTA and FQGNSA. V lost 5 bases and J 8 bases, leaving 16 bases between the germline ends. CDR3 in amino acids: CASSRTGSGDIQYF. The CDR3, as DNA: TGTGCCAGCAGCCGAACAGGGTCGGGGGACATTCAGTACTTC.

This rearrangement joins TRBV4-3 to TRBJ2-1; possibly TRBD2 for D (5 bases). Trimming shortened V by 5 bases and J by 0 bases, and 8 bases separated the two germline ends. The CDR3 extends over 14 amino acids. Per the germline V gene, CDR1 is LGHNA and CDR2 is YSLEER. The chain's CDR3 is CASSADFSYNEQFF. The DNA for the CDR3 is TGCGCCAGCAGCGCGGACTTCTCCTACAATGAGCAGTTCTTC.

The rearrangement links TRBV7-9 to TRBJ1-2; D ambiguous. The CDR3 runs 11 residues. Germline lookup yields CDR1 SEHNR and CDR2 FQNEAQ (reference sequence). Trimming took 3 bases from V and 13 from J, leaving 12 bases between them. The CDR3 loop reads CASSFESETTF. In DNA form, the CDR3 reads TGTGCCAGCAGCTTCGAGTCAGAGACCACCTTC.

This clonotype was detected only a few times. The genes are TRBV5-6 and TRBJ2-5, with TRBD1 as a possible D gene (6 bases). The CDR3 has 14 residues. The V gene lost 7 bases and the J gene lost 5 bases, with 18 bases spanning the gap. CDR1 is SGHDT and CDR2 is YYEEEE in the germline V gene. The DNA of the CDR3 is TGTGCCAGCTCCACACCTGGGGGCCTGGAGACCCAGTACTTC. Translating it yields CASSTPGGLETQYF.

This clonotype has a count of ten or more. The chain is built from TRBV10-3 and TRBJ2-7; D gene ambiguous. CDR1 is ENHRY, CDR2 SYGVKD, per germline. With 4 bases removed from V and 0 bases from J, the gap between germline ends came to 13 bases. This CDR3 is built from 15 residues. In DNA, the CDR3 is TGTGCCATCAGTGGCACAGCCGTAGGCTCCTACGAGCAGTACTTC. Protein: CAISGTAVGSYEQYF.

The chain combines TRBV5-1 with TRBJ2-5; the D gene is possibly TRBD1 (6 bases). The CDR3 has 15 amino acids. V shed 0 bases and J shed 1 base, with 10 bases lying between them. Germline CDR1 SGHRS, CDR2 YFSETQ. CDR3 coding DNA: TGCGCCAGCAGCTTGGGGGGGCGGCTCCAAGAGACCCAGTACTTC. This translates into CASSLGGRLQETQYF.

The chain combines TRBV6-2 or TRBV6-3 with TRBJ1-6, with D maybe TRBD1 (5 bases). This CDR3 region has 15 residues. V lost 0 bases and J lost 7, with 10 bases in between. The germline gives CDR1 MNHEY, CDR2 SVGEGT. The CDR3 DNA follows: TGTGCCAGCAGTTACTCGAGGGCAGGGAATTCACCCCTCCACTTT. Amino acid sequence: CASSYSRAGNSPLHF.

The gene calls are TRBV30 and TRBJ2-7; either TRBD1 or TRBD2 may supply D (5 bases each). Germline V gene data show CDR1 as GTSNPN and CDR2 as SVGIG (reference sequence). The CDR3 spans 12 residues. The CDR3 sequence is CAGGRNSYEQYF. In DNA, the CDR3 is TGTGCTGGGGGACGGAACTCCTACGAGCAGTACTTC.

Turning to this clonotype: A much larger clone differs from this one at a single base, so this may be a read error. The chain joins TRBV20-1 to TRBJ2-7, with TRBD1 as a possible D gene (6 bases). The germline V gene encodes CDR1 DFQATT and CDR2 SNEGSKA (reference sequence). The length of the CDR3 is 13 residues. V was clipped by 3 bases and J by 2 bases, with 11 bases between them. The CDR3 region has the DNA TGCAGTGCTAGCTGGGACATAACCTACGAGCAGTACTTC. Protein: CSASWDITYEQYF.

V is TRBV20-1 and J is TRBJ2-7, with D possibly matching TRBD1 (6 bases). CDR1 and CDR2 from the germline V gene are DFQATT and SNEGSKA (reference sequence). This CDR3 has 10 residues. V was trimmed by 7 bases and J by 6 bases, leaving 10 bases between them. The CDR3 bases are TGCAGTGGCTGGGGGCTCGAGCAGTACTTC. It yields the protein CSGWGLEQYF.

The gene calls are TRBV15 and TRBJ2-1; D unclear. The CDR3 totals 14 residues. The V gene lost 6 bases and the J gene lost 7 bases, with 16 bases spanning the gap. CDR1 is LNHNV, CDR2 YYDKDF, per germline (reference sequence). The CDR3 region has the DNA TGTGCCACCAGTTCATGGGCTAGTCCGAATGAGCAGTTCTTC. Amino acids: CATSSWASPNEQFF. Full variable domain (rest looked up from reference TRBV15 and TRBJ2-1): DAMVIQNPRYQVTQFGKPVTLSCSQTLNHNVMYWYQQKSSQAPKLLFHYYDKDFNNEADTPDNFQSRRPNTSFCFLDIRSPGLGDTAMYLCATSSWASPNEQFFGPGTRLTVL.

The V gene is TRBV20-1, the J gene TRBJ2-7; D is unresolved. Germline V gives CDR1 DFQATT, CDR2 SNEGSKA (reference sequence). Trimming shortened V by 0 bases and J by 3 bases, and 9 bases separated the two germline ends. The CDR3 covers 13 residues. The CDR3 region has the DNA TGCAGTGCTAGAGAGGGAATGGACTACGAGCAGTACTTC. Translated, it gives CSAREGMDYEQYF.

In its sample, this clonotype was seen a few times. This chain links TRBV5-1 with TRBJ2-5; D might be TRBD1 (6 bases). Trimming stripped 4 bases from V and 2 bases from J, with 15 bases between. The CDR3 extends over 15 amino acids. Germline CDR1 is SGHRS and CDR2 is YFSETQ. CDR3 region: CASSPLGQQQETQYF. The CDR3 region has the DNA TGCGCCAGCAGCCCTCTCGGACAGCAACAAGAGACCCAGTACTTC.